This T cell receptor (beta chain) is drawn from a study of blood T cell repertoires in COVID-19. Looking at the study overall: PBMCs, B-cell-depleted T cells, or T cells were the source of the cDNA or gDNA that made up the material.

Germline V gene sequence: CDR1 MNHEY, CDR2 SVGEGT. The germline V and J ends were trimmed by 6 bases and 3 bases, with 5 bases remaining between them. The length of the CDR3 is 12 residues. In the authors' workflow: Amplification with reference gene primers provided the estimates of nucleated cell counts. Sequencing used immunoSEQ multiplex PCR; TCRdb keeps in-frame clones, though not all of them. V and J calls and clone size are given by that table; D and trimming were obtained from the DNA. The table records approximately 200,000 clones, roughly 86% of them present only once. The clonotype comes from a woman aged 55-70 years with acute or convalescent COVID-19. Sequencing was done on a sample of peripheral blood. The chain carries TRBV6-2 or TRBV6-3 and TRBJ2-2; no reliable D call. The CDR3 nucleotides are TGTGCCAGCAGCCTCTACACCGGGGAGCTGTTTTTT. Protein product: CASSLYTGELFF.